This passage covers 6 T cell receptor beta chains from one sample sequenced in a study of graft-versus-host responses after intestinal transplantation. Their recognized antigens are unknown. Some clones are missing from TCRdb's copy, which holds only in-frame ones; the method was immunoSEQ multiplex PCR. The profile covers 55,000 to 75,000 clones, with 84% appearing a single time and 0.39% taken by the ten largest. The sample in question was unstimulated CD4+ T cells sorted from spleen or lymph node cells, obtained before transplant. The receptors originated from a human donor who was the organ donor for an intestinal transplant.

This clone was seen a handful of times. The genes are TRBV28 and TRBJ1-2; 7 bases match TRBD1. The CDR3 extends over 14 amino acids. Trimming at V came to 2 bases and at J to 4 bases, leaving 4 bases not matched to a gene. Germline V CDR1 and CDR2: MDHEN, SYDVKM. The CDR3 nucleotides read TGTGCCAGCAGTTTAAGGGACAGATTCTATGGCTACACCTTC. Translating gives CASSLRDRFYGYTF.

The CDR3 is CASSVGTSSYNEQFF. For the CDR3, the DNA is TGTGCCAGCAGCGTAGGCACTAGCTCCTACAATGAGCAGTTCTTC. The chain has TRBV9 and TRBJ2-1, with D possibly being TRBD2 (5 bases). V dropped 0 bases and J dropped 0 bases, with 7 bases sitting between them. The CDR3 spans 15 residues. From germline, CDR1 is SGDLS and CDR2 YYNGEE. The full variable domain, in which reference TRBV9 and TRBJ2-1 provide the parts outside the CDR3, is DSGVTQTPKHLITATGQRVTLRCSPRSGDLSVYWYQQSLDQGLQFLIQYYNGEERAKGNILERFSAQQFPDLHSELNLSSLELGDSALYFCASSVGTSSYNEQFFGPGTRLTVL.

CDR3 nucleotide sequence: TGTGCCAGCAGTCCCCGGGAGGGTGCCTTTTACGAGCAGTACGTC. The encoded protein is CASSPREGAFYEQYV. The chain recombines TRBV6-6 with TRBJ2-7, with 8 bases lining up with TRBD2. CDR1 is MNHNY, CDR2 SVGAGI, per germline (reference sequence). The CDR3 is 15 amino acids. With V trimmed by 5 bases and J by 4 bases, 10 bases remained unmatched.

The chain couples TRBV18 to TRBJ1-2; tentatively, D is TRBD1 (6 bases). V shed 0 bases and J shed 8 bases, with 19 bases lying between them. There are 16 residues in the CDR3. Germline values: CDR1 KGHSH, CDR2 LQKENI. The DNA for the CDR3 is TGTGCCAGCTCACCACCCGGCTCTCCGAGGGGGACGGGCTACACCTTC. Amino acids: CASSPPGSPRGTGYTF.

The chain is built from TRBV5-5 and TRBJ2-1; 9 bases fit TRBD1. This CDR3 region has 11 residues. The germline V gene has CDR1 SGHKS and CDR2 YYEKEE (reference sequence). With V trimmed by 6 bases and J by 12 bases, 4 bases remained unmatched. The CDR3 reads CASTMTGGQFF. The DNA of the CDR3 is TGTGCCAGCACCATGACAGGGGGGCAGTTCTTC. Full variable domain (rest looked up from reference TRBV5-5 and TRBJ2-1): DAGVTQSPTHLIKTRGQQVTLRCSPISGHKSVSWYQQVLGQGPQFIFQYYEKEERGRGNFPDRFSARQFPNYSSELNVNALLLGDSALYLCASTMTGGQFFGPGTRLTVL.

V and J are TRBV5-4 and TRBJ2-1, with D maybe TRBD1 (5 bases). This CDR3 has 16 amino acids. V lost 0 bases and J 4 bases, leaving 14 bases between the germline ends. Germline V gene sequence: CDR1 SGHNT, CDR2 YYREEE (reference sequence). CDR3 protein: CASSLASGRVYNEQFF. The CDR3 DNA follows: TGTGCCAGCAGCTTGGCCAGTGGCAGGGTTTACAATGAGCAGTTCTTC.